Listed below are T cell receptor beta chains from one sample, sequenced in a study of blood T cell repertoires in COVID-19. TCRdb's copy holds only in-frame clones and misses some; the assay was immunoSEQ multiplex PCR. The table includes about 520,000 clones, 70% to 90% detected once. Sequenced material: peripheral blood. The receptors originated from a human donor in a cohort sampled during active COVID-19. Both conserved end residues are part of each CDR3. Each record gives: clone size, J gene, V gene, D gene, CDR3 protein, CDR3 DNA. The D gene is left open where the match is weak. Expanded clones are given a class, and other clones once, few, many or no size at all.

>NA|TRBJ2-1|TRBV7-3|NA
CASSNDRNNEQFF
TGTGCCAGCAGCAACGACAGGAACAATGAGCAGTTCTTC
>NA|TRBJ1-2|TRBV5-8|NA
CASSLVTGLANYGYTF
TGTGCCAGCAGCTTGGTAACAGGATTAGCTAACTATGGCTACACCTTC
>NA|TRBJ1-2|TRBV3-1/TRBV3-2|TRBD1
CASSQGQGAYYGYTF
TGTGCCAGCAGCCAAGGCCAGGGGGCATACTATGGCTACACCTTC
>NA|TRBJ2-5|TRBV19|TRBD1
CASSIDAQGYETQYF
TGTGCCAGTAGTATAGATGCACAGGGGTACGAGACCCAGTACTTC
>NA|TRBJ1-4|TRBV7-9|NA
CASSFSGEPNEKLFF
TGTGCCAGCAGCTTTTCCGGGGAACCTAATGAAAAACTGTTTTTT
>NA|TRBJ2-1|TRBV24-1|TRBD2
CATSRPAGTYNEQFF
TGTGCCACCAGTCGTCCAGCGGGAACCTACAATGAGCAGTTCTTC
>NA|TRBJ2-5|TRBV7-2|NA
CASSLSETQYF
TGTGCCAGCAGCCTAAGTGAGACCCAGTACTTC
>NA|TRBJ2-3|TRBV28|TRBD1
CASSLPGGSLDTQYF
TGTGCCAGCAGTTTACCAGGGGGTTCTTTAGATACGCAGTATTTT
>many|TRBJ2-1|TRBV7-6|TRBD2
CASSSLAGGTGEQFF
TGTGCCAGCAGCTCCCTAGCGGGAGGGACCGGGGAGCAGTTCTTC
>NA|TRBJ2-2|TRBV19|TRBD2
CASSRTSGNLYTGELFF
TGTGCCAGTAGTAGGACTAGCGGGAATTTGTACACCGGGGAGCTGTTTTTT
>NA|TRBJ1-4|TRBV7-9|TRBD1
CASSLTGVGEKLFF
TGTGCCAGCAGCTTAACAGGGGTGGGGGAAAAACTGTTTTTT
>NA|TRBJ1-3|TRBV4-3|TRBD1
CASSQDRTGAGNTIYF
TGCGCCAGCAGCCAAGACCGGACAGGGGCTGGAAACACCATATATTTT
>NA|TRBJ1-3|TRBV7-2|NA
CASRSGSGLSGNTIYF
TGTGCCAGCAGATCTGGTTCAGGCCTCTCTGGAAACACCATATATTTT
>NA|TRBJ2-1|TRBV9|TRBD2
CASSVATWGGEQFF
TGTGCCAGCAGCGTAGCTACTTGGGGGGGAGAGCAGTTCTTC
>NA|TRBJ2-5|TRBV7-9|NA
CASSPRRGRTETQYF
TGTGCCAGCAGCCCTAGGAGGGGTCGGACGGAGACCCAGTACTTC
>NA|TRBJ1-3|TRBV10-3|NA
CAISEPGGSSGNTIYF
TGTGCCATCAGTGAACCGGGGGGGAGCTCTGGAAACACCATATATTTT
>NA|TRBJ2-7|TRBV7-2|TRBD2
CASSPGLAGLVEQYF
TGTGCCAGCAGCCCGGGACTAGCGGGCCTAGTCGAGCAGTACTTC
>few|TRBJ2-7|TRBV6-1|NA
CASSDNRALYEQYF
TGTGCCAGCAGTGACAACAGGGCTCTCTACGAGCAGTACTTC
>NA|TRBJ2-1|TRBV9|TRBD1
CASSVRQGVGVNEQFF
TGTGCCAGCAGCGTTCGACAGGGAGTAGGAGTAAATGAGCAGTTCTTC
>NA|TRBJ2-1|TRBV20-1|NA
CSASLGRSSYNEQFF
TGCAGTGCTAGTCTCGGTCGGAGCTCCTACAATGAGCAGTTCTTC
>NA|TRBJ2-1|TRBV5-6|TRBD2
CASSLISGRRPSYNEQFF
TGTGCCAGCAGCCTCATTAGCGGGCGGCGACCGTCCTACAATGAGCAGTTCTTC
>few|TRBJ2-7|TRBV7-2|TRBD2
CASSFLAGGSSYEQYF
TGTGCCAGCAGCTTCCTAGCGGGAGGGAGCTCCTACGAGCAGTACTTC
>NA|TRBJ1-3|TRBV5-1|NA
CASSVQGPGNTIYF
TGCGCCAGCAGCGTTCAGGGGCCTGGAAACACCATATATTTT
>NA|TRBJ1-2|TRBV19|NA
CASSIREGTGYTF
TGTGCCAGTAGTATTAGAGAGGGTACGGGCTACACCTTC
>NA|TRBJ2-5|TRBV18|TRBD1
CASSPGTGGQETQYF
TGTGCCAGCTCACCGGGGACAGGGGGCCAAGAGACCCAGTACTTC
>NA|TRBJ2-1|TRBV20-1|TRBD2
CSASDRLAGNPNEQFF
TGCAGTGCTAGTGACCGCCTAGCGGGAAACCCAAATGAGCAGTTCTTC
>NA|TRBJ1-1|TRBV3-1/TRBV3-2|NA
CASSTDVRARTEAFF
TGTGCCAGCAGCACCGATGTTAGAGCTAGGACTGAAGCTTTCTTT
>NA|TRBJ1-4|TRBV9|TRBD1
CASSVGTGEGEKLFF
TGTGCCAGCAGCGTAGGGACAGGGGAGGGTGAAAAACTGTTTTTT
>NA|TRBJ1-2|TRBV28|TRBD1
CASSQGARGYTF
TGTGCCAGTTCACAGGGGGCGCGCGGCTACACCTTC
>once|TRBJ1-2|TRBV28|TRBD1
CASSLSGRTGNYGYTF
TGTGCCAGCAGTTTATCGGGGCGGACAGGAAACTATGGCTACACCTTC
>NA|TRBJ2-3|TRBV24-1|TRBD2
CATSVAGLAGGPWATQYF
TGTGCCACCAGTGTGGCGGGACTAGCGGGAGGGCCATGGGCTACGCAGTATTTT
>NA|TRBJ2-3|TRBV19|TRBD2
CASSTLAGGSTDTQYF
TGTGCCAGTAGTACCCTAGCGGGAGGTAGCACAGATACGCAGTATTTT
>NA|TRBJ2-1|TRBV7-2|NA
CASSTDYNEQFF
TGTGCCAGCAGCACTGACTACAATGAGCAGTTCTTC
>NA|TRBJ2-1|TRBV3-1/TRBV3-2|NA
CASSQVYGRGSYNEQFF
TGTGCCAGCAGCCAAGTTTATGGTAGGGGCTCCTACAATGAGCAGTTCTTC
>NA|TRBJ1-1|TRBV7-3|NA
CASSFSSNTEAFF
TGTGCCAGCAGCTTCTCTTCGAACACTGAAGCTTTCTTT
>NA|TRBJ1-1|TRBV9|NA
CASSVTGNTEAFF
TGTGCCAGCAGCGTAACGGGGAACACTGAAGCTTTCTTT
>NA|TRBJ2-1|TRBV5-4|NA
CTSSYQSLNEQFF
TGTACCAGCAGCTACCAGTCCCTTAATGAGCAGTTCTTC
>few|TRBJ1-2|TRBV4-2|NA
CASSQGADRGYTF
TGTGCCAGCAGCCAAGGGGCCGACAGGGGCTACACCTTC
>NA|TRBJ2-1|TRBV12-3/TRBV12-4|NA
CASSTTSYNEQFF
TGTGCCAGCAGTACGACTAGTTACAATGAGCAGTTCTTC
>NA|TRBJ2-5|TRBV5-4|NA
CASSLETNSATETQYF
TGTGCCAGCAGCTTGGAAACTAATAGCGCGACGGAGACCCAGTACTTC
>NA|TRBJ2-1|TRBV5-1|TRBD2
CASSLAILAGGPLYEQFF
TGCGCCAGCAGCTTGGCCATCCTAGCGGGAGGGCCTTTGTATGAGCAGTTCTTC
>NA|TRBJ1-2|TRBV5-6|NA
CASSLDPANYGYTF
TGTGCCAGCAGCTTGGATCCGGCTAACTATGGCTACACCTTC
>NA|TRBJ2-3|TRBV28|NA
CASRGSQGNTDTQYF
TGTGCCAGCAGGGGATCACAGGGAAACACAGATACGCAGTATTTT
>once|TRBJ1-2|TRBV5-8|TRBD1
CASSSLQGVFYGYTF
TGTGCCAGCAGCTCCCTACAGGGGGTTTTCTATGGCTACACCTTC
>NA|TRBJ1-5|TRBV16|NA
CASSQISGRADQPQHF
TGTGCCAGCAGCCAAATATCTGGCAGGGCTGATCAGCCCCAGCATTTT
>few|TRBJ1-1|TRBV12-3/TRBV12-4|NA
CASSLQMNTEAFF
TGTGCCAGCAGTCTGCAGATGAACACTGAAGCTTTCTTT
>NA|TRBJ1-1|TRBV6-5|NA
CATTPSTTGNTEAFF
TGTGCCACCACTCCATCAACTACAGGGAACACTGAAGCTTTCTTT
>NA|TRBJ1-1|TRBV7-3|NA
CASAQGTNTEAFF
TGTGCCAGCGCACAGGGCACGAACACTGAAGCTTTCTTT
>once|TRBJ2-1|TRBV5-4|TRBD1
CASSTTGGESYNEQFF
TGTGCCAGCAGCACCACAGGGGGCGAATCCTACAATGAGCAGTTCTTC
>NA|TRBJ1-3|TRBV10-3|TRBD1
CAINRDSRNTIYF
TGTGCCATCAACCGGGACAGTCGAAACACCATATATTTT
>NA|TRBJ2-5|TRBV5-5|NA
CASSLPRPRETQYF
TGTGCCAGCAGCCTGCCGAGACCCAGGGAGACCCAGTACTTC
>NA|TRBJ2-3|TRBV5-3|NA
CARSFGQLAFTDTQYF
TGTGCCAGAAGCTTCGGACAGCTAGCATTTACAGATACGCAGTATTTT
>NA|TRBJ2-5|TRBV4-1|TRBD2
CAPGVAGVGETQYF
TGCGCCCCCGGCGTAGCGGGAGTTGGAGAGACCCAGTACTTC
>NA|TRBJ2-7|TRBV4-1|TRBD2
CASSQAGSGRAYEQYF
TGCGCCAGCAGCCAAGCAGGGAGCGGGAGGGCCTACGAGCAGTACTTC
>NA|TRBJ1-5|TRBV19|TRBD1
CASSRGPDRAGQPQHF
TGTGCCAGTAGTAGGGGACCGGACAGGGCAGGTCAGCCCCAGCATTTT
>NA|TRBJ2-7|TRBV19|TRBD1
CASSRGTGDSYEQYF
TGTGCCAGTAGCCGGGGGACAGGGGACTCCTACGAGCAGTACTTC
>few|TRBJ1-2|TRBV27|NA
CAQGLVSGYTF
TGTGCCCAGGGACTAGTTAGTGGCTACACCTTC
>few|TRBJ2-7|TRBV7-9|TRBD2
CASSLGLAGVEQYF
TGTGCCAGCAGCTTGGGACTAGCGGGAGTTGAGCAGTACTTC
>NA|TRBJ2-5|TRBV30|TRBD2
CAWSGGGGRETQYF
TGTGCCTGGAGTGGGGGGGGAGGACGAGAGACCCAGTACTTC